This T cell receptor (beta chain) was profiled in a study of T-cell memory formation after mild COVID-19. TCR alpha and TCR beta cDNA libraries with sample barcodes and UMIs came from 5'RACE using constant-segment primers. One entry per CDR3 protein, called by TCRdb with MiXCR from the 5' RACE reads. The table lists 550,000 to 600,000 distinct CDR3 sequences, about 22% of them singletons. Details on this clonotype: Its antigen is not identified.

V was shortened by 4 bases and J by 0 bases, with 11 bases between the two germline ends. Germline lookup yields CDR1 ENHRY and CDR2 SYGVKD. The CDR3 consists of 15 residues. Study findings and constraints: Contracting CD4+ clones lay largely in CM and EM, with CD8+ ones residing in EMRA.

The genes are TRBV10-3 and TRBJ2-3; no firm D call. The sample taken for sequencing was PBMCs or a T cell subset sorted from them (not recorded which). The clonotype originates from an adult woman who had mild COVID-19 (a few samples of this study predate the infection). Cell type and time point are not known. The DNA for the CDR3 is TGTGCCATCAGTGGTAACAGTCCTAGCACAGATACGCAGTATTTT. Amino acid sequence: CAISGNSPSTDTQYF.